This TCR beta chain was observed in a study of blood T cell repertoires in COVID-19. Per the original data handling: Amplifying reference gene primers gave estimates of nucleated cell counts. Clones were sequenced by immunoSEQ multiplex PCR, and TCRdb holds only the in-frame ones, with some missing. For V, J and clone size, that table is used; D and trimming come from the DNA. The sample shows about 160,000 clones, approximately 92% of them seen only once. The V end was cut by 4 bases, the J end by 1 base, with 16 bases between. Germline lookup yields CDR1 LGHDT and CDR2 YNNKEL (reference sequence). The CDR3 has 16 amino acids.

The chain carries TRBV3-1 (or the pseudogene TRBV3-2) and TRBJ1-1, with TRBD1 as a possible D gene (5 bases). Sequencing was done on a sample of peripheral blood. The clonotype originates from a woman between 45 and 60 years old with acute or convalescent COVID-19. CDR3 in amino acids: CASSPQRGTTNTEAFF. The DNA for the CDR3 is TGTGCCAGCAGCCCGCAACGCGGGACGACGAACACTGAAGCTTTCTTT.